The clone carrying this T cell receptor beta chain was detected only once. Its antigen remains unknown. Only in-frame clones appear in the TCRdb table, and some are missing; sequencing was by immunoSEQ multiplex PCR. The sample has 2 million to 2.5 million clones, around 90% seen once. CDR1 SQVTM and CDR2 ANQGSEA come from the germline V gene. This CDR3 is built from 11 residues. Trimming took off 7 bases at V and 8 bases at J, with 12 bases between the two ends. The sample belongs to a study of shared clonotypes between healthy human individuals. Study-level information: Each donor's CD4 naive and CD4 memory cells filled three plates apiece, CD8 naive two, and CD8 memory one. Study results and limitations: Across a few donors, naive CD4 shared 5% to 6%, naive CD8 under 4%, memory CD4 2% to 2.5%, memory CD8 about 0.4%. Having only a few donors restricted how much genetic and exposure-history diversity was captured. Large sequencing depth failed to make sorted-subset sequencing complete, rarefaction showed.

The sample taken for sequencing was naive CD4+ T cells from PBMCs. Subset of the sample: CD45RA+ positively selected. The sequence was collected from a man aged 18 to 29 in good health. Some clones in this sample may be carry-over from other donors' samples. The chain employs TRBV29-1 and TRBJ2-1, with D possibly matching TRBD2 (6 bases). The CDR3 DNA reads TGCAGCGCCAATGGCGGGGATGAGCAGTTCTTC. Translated: CSANGGDEQFF.